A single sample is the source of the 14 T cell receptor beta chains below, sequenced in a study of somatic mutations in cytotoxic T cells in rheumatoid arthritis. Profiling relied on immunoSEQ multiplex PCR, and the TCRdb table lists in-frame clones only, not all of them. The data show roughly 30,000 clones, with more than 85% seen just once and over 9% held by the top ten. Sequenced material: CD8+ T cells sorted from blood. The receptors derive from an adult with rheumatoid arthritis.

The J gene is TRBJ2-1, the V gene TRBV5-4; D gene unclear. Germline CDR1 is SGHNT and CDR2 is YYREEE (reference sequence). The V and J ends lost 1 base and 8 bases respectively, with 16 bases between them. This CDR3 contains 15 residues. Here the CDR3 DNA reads TGTGCCAGCAGCTTGTTTTCCGACTTCGTGGATGAGCAGTTCTTC. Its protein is CASSLFSDFVDEQFF.

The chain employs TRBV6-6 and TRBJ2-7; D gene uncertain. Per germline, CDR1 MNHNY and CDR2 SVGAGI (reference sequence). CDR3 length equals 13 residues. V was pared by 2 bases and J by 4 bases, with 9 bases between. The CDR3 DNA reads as TGTGCCAGCAGTTACAGATCGAGTTACGAGCAGTACTTC. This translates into CASSYRSSYEQYF.

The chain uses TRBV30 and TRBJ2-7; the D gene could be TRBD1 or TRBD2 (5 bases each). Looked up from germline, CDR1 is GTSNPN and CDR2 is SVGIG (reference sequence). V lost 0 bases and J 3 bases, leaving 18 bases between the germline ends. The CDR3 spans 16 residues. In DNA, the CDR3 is TGTGCCTGGAGTGTACATCTTGGGACCAAAGACTACGAGCAGTACTTC. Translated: CAWSVHLGTKDYEQYF.

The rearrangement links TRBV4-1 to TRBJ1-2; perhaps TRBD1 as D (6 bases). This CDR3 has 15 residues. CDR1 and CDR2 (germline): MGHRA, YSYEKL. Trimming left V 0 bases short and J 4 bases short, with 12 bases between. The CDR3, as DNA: TGCGCCAGCAGCCAAGAACCAGGGGTCAGCTATGGCTACACCTTC. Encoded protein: CASSQEPGVSYGYTF.

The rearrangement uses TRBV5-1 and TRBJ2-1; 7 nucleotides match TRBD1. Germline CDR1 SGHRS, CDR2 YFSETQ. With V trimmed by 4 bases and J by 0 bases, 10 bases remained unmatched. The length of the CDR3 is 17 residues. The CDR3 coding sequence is TGCGCCAGCAGCGGTGACAGGGTTGGAAGCTCCTACAATGAGCAGTTCTTC. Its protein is CASSGDRVGSSYNEQFF.

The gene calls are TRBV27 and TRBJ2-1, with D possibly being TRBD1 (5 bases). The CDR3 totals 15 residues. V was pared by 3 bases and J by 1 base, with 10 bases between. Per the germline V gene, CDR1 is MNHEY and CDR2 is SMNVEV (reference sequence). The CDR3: CASSFVDSSYNEQFF. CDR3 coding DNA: TGTGCCAGCAGTTTTGTTGACAGTTCCTACAATGAGCAGTTCTTC.

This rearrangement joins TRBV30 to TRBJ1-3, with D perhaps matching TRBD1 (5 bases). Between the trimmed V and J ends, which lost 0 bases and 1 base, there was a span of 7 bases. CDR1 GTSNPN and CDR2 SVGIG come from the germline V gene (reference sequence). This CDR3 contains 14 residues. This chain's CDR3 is CAWSVPGSGNTIYF. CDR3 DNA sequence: TGTGCCTGGAGTGTACCAGGGTCTGGAAACACCATATATTTT.

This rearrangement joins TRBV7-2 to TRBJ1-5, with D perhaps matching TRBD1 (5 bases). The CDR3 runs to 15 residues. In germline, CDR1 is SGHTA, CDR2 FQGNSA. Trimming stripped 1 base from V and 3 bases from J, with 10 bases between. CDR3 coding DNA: TGTGCCAGCAGCTTAGGGGGCAGTATCAATCAGCCCCAGCATTTT. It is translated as CASSLGGSINQPQHF.

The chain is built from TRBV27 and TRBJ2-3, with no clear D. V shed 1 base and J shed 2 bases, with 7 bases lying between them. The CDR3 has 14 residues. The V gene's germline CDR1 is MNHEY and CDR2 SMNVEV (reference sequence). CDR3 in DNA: TGTGCCAGCAGTTTATGGGCCCCCACAGATACGCAGTATTTT. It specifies CASSLWAPTDTQYF.

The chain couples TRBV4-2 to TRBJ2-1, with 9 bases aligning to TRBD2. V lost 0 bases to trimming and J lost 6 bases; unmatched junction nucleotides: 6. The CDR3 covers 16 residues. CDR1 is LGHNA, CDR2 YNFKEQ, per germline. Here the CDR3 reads CASSQDTAGGGNEQFF. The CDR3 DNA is TGTGCCAGCAGCCAAGATACGGCGGGAGGGGGCAATGAGCAGTTCTTC.

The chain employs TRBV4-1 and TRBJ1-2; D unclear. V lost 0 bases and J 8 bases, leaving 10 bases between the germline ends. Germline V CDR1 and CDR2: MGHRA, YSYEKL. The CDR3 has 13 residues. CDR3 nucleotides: TGCGCCAGCAGCCAAGATCAACGGAGGGGCTACACCTTC. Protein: CASSQDQRRGYTF.

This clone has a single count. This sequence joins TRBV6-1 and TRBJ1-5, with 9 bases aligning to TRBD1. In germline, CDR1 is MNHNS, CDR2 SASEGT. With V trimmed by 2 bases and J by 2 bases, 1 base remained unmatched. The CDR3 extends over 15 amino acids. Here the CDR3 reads CASSERQGGNQPQHF. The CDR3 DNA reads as TGTGCCAGCAGTGAACGACAGGGGGGCAATCAGCCCCAGCATTTT.

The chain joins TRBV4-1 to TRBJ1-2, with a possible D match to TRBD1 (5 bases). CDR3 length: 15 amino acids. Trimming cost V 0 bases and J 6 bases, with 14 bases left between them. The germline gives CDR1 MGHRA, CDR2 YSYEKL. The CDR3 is CASSQEGGAHHGYTF. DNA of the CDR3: TGCGCCAGCAGCCAAGAGGGCGGGGCTCATCATGGCTACACCTTC.

This chain's CDR3 is CASSLLIPGDGYTF. CDR3 DNA sequence: TGTGCCAGTAGTCTATTGATTCCAGGGGACGGCTACACCTTC. This rearrangement joins TRBV19 to TRBJ1-2; a possible D gene is TRBD1 (6 bases). The CDR3 is made up of 14 amino acids. The ends were cut back, 5 bases at V and 8 bases at J, with 18 bases in the middle. Germline-derived CDR1 and CDR2 are LNHDA and SQIVND (reference sequence).